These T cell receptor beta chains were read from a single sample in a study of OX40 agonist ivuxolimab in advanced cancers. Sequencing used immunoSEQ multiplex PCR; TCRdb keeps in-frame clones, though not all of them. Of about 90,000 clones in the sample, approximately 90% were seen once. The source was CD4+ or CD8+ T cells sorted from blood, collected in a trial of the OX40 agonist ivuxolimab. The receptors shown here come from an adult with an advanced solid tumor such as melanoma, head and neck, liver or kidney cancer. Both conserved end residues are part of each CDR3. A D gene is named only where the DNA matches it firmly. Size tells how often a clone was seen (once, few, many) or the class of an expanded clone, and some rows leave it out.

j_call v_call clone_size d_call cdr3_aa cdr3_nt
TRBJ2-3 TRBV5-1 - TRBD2 CASSAIAGGPDTQYF TGCGCCAGCAGTGCAATAGCGGGAGGGCCAGATACGCAGTATTTT
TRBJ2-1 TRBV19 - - CASSISGAQVGQFF TGTGCCAGTAGTATCTCCGGGGCCCAAGTCGGGCAGTTCTTC
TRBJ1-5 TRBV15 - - CATSREDGFQPQHF TGTGCCACCAGCAGAGAAGATGGTTTTCAGCCCCAGCATTTT
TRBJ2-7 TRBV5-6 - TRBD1 CASSSPGTGRSEQYF TGTGCCAGCAGCAGCCCCGGGACAGGGCGTAGCGAGCAGTACTTC
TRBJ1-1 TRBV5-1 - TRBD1 CASSLGTGNTEAFF TGCGCCAGCAGCTTAGGGACAGGGAACACTGAAGCTTTCTTT
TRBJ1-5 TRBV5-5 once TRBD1 CASSLDGQGELPQHF TGTGCCAGCAGCTTGGACGGACAGGGTGAACTTCCCCAGCATTTT
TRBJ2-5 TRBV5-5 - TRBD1 CASSLGPTGSSETQYF TGTGCCAGCAGCTTGGGGCCGACAGGGAGTTCGGAGACCCAGTACTTC
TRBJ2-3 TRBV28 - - CASSHQGTDTQYF TGTGCCAGCAGTCACCAGGGCACAGATACGCAGTATTTT
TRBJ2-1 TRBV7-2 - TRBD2 CASSFLAGGQPSSYNEQFF TGTGCCAGCAGCTTCCTAGCGGGAGGCCAACCGAGCTCCTACAATGAGCAGTTCTTC
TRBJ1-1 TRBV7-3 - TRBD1 CASSGGTGSNTEAFF TGTGCCAGCAGCGGCGGGACAGGGTCGAACACTGAAGCTTTCTTT
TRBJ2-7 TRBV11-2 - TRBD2 CASSLGGTSGISYEQYF TGTGCCAGCAGCTTAGGTGGGACTAGCGGGATCTCCTACGAGCAGTACTTC
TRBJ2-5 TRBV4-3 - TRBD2 CASSQQWTSGSSETQYF TGCGCCAGCAGCCAACAATGGACTAGCGGGAGCTCAGAGACCCAGTACTTC
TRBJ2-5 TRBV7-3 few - CASSLDSQGTQYF TGTGCCAGCAGCCTGGACAGCCAGGGGACCCAGTACTTC
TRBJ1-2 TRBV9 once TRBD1 CASSHRNRGHYGYTF TGTGCCAGCAGTCACCGGAACAGGGGGCACTATGGCTACACCTTC
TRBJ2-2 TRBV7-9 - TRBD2 CASSQAGIFTGELFF TGTGCCAGCAGCCAAGCGGGAATCTTTACCGGGGAGCTGTTTTTT
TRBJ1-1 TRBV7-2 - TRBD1 CASSRTGGQTEAFF TGTGCCAGCAGCCGTACAGGGGGACAGACTGAAGCTTTCTTT
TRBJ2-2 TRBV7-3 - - CASRGANTGELFF TGTGCCAGCAGGGGGGCCAACACCGGGGAGCTGTTTTTT
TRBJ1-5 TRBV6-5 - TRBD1 CASSRTGGGQPQHF TGTGCCAGCAGTAGGACAGGGGGCGGGCAGCCCCAGCATTTT
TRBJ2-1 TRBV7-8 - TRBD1 CASNEPGTDYNEQFF TGTGCCAGCAACGAGCCCGGGACAGACTACAATGAGCAGTTCTTC
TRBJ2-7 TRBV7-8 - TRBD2 CASSILAGGGYEQYF TGTGCCAGCAGCATATTAGCGGGAGGGGGTTACGAGCAGTACTTC
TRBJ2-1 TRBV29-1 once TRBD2 CSAWTSGRDNEQFF TGCAGCGCATGGACTAGCGGGAGGGACAATGAGCAGTTCTTC
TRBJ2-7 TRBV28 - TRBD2 CASSLAGGVEYEQYF TGTGCCAGCAGTTTAGCCGGGGGGGTTGAGTACGAGCAGTACTTC
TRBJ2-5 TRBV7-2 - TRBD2 CASSPLSGRGGETQYF TGTGCCAGCAGTCCCCTCAGCGGGAGGGGGGGAGAGACCCAGTACTTC
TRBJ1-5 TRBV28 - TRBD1 CASSPSSGQGANQPQHF TGTGCCAGCAGTCCTAGCTCCGGACAGGGGGCTAATCAGCCCCAGCATTTT
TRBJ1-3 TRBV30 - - CAWNGAGDGNTIYF TGTGCCTGGAATGGGGCAGGAGATGGAAACACCATATATTTT
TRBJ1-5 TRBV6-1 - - CASSVEVYNQPQHF TGTGCCAGCAGTGTCGAGGTATACAATCAGCCCCAGCATTTT
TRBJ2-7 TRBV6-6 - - CASSDFTSGAGNEQYF TGTGCCAGCAGCGACTTTACGTCGGGGGCGGGGAACGAGCAGTACTTC
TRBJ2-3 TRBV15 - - CATSRSIGGTDTQYF TGTGCCACCAGCAGATCAATAGGGGGCACAGATACGCAGTATTTT
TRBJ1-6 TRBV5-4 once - CASSLAGGSGSPLHF TGTGCCAGCAGCTTGGCTGGAGGGAGCGGTTCACCCCTCCACTTT
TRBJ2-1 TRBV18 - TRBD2 CASSPGLAGGQGNEQFF TGTGCCAGCTCACCAGGTCTAGCGGGAGGGCAGGGCAATGAGCAGTTCTTC
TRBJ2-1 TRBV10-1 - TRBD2 CASSTGLAGPYNEQFF TGCGCCAGCAGTACGGGACTAGCGGGACCATACAATGAGCAGTTCTTC
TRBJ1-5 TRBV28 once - CASSLSGLGRPQHF TGTGCCAGCAGTTTATCGGGCCTTGGGCGGCCCCAGCATTTT
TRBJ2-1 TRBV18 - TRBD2 CASSPRSLAGASEQFF TGTGCCAGCTCACCACGGTCACTAGCGGGAGCAAGTGAGCAGTTCTTC
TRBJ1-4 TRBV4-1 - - CASSQDRGKGPRFF TGCGCCAGCAGCCAAGACCGGGGAAAGGGACCGAGGTTTTTT
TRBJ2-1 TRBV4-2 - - CASSQDQGGRSYNEQFF TGTGCCAGCAGCCAGGATCAGGGGGGGCGTTCTTACAATGAGCAGTTCTTC
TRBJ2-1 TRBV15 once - CATRRDPSYNEQFF TGTGCCACCAGACGGGACCCCTCCTACAATGAGCAGTTCTTC
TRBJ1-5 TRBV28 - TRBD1 CASRVGDREAF TGTGCCAGCAGGGTGGGGGACAGGGAGGCATTT
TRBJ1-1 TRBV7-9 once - CASSLNRNTEAFF TGTGCCAGCAGCTTAAATCGGAACACTGAAGCTTTCTTT
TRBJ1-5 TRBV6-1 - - CASRAQRQGNQPQHF TGTGCCAGCAGGGCACAGAGACAGGGCAATCAGCCCCAGCATTTT
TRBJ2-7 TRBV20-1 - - CSASEQYEQYF TGCAGTGCTAGTGAGCAGTACGAGCAGTACTTC
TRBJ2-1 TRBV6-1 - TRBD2 CASTAGAYNEQFF TGTGCCAGCACCGCGGGAGCCTACAATGAGCAGTTCTTC
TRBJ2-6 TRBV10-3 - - CAISSSSGANVLTF TGTGCCATCAGCTCTTCCTCTGGGGCCAACGTCCTGACTTTC
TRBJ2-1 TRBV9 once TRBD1 CASSPPSTGASSYNEQFF TGTGCCAGCAGCCCCCCATCCACAGGGGCCAGCTCCTACAATGAGCAGTTCTTC
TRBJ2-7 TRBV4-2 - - CASSQEGAYEQYF TGTGCCAGCAGCCAAGAAGGGGCCTACGAGCAGTACTTC
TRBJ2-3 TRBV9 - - CASSVVGGSTDTQYF TGTGCCAGCAGCGTAGTTGGAGGGAGCACAGATACGCAGTATTTT
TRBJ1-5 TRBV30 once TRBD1 CAWSGTGLRNQPQHF TGTGCCTGGAGTGGGACAGGCTTGCGGAATCAGCCCCAGCATTTT
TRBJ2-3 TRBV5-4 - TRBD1 CASSSTGTGVQYF TGTGCCAGCAGCTCCACCGGGACAGGGGTTCAGTATTTT
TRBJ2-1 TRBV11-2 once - CASRSSNNEQFF TGTGCCAGCAGGTCATCGAACAATGAGCAGTTCTTC
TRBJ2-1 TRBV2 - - CASSEEMSVYNEQFF TGTGCCAGCAGTGAAGAGATGTCGGTTTACAATGAGCAGTTCTTC
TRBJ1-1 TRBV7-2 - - CASSLVSAGVTEAFF TGTGCCAGCAGCTTAGTGTCGGCAGGGGTCACTGAAGCTTTCTTT
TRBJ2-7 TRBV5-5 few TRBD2 CASSRRGGSYEQYF TGTGCCAGCAGTAGAAGGGGCGGGAGTTACGAGCAGTACTTC
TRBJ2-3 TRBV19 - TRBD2 CASSGSGRSDTQYF TGTGCCAGTAGCGGTAGCGGGCGTTCAGATACGCAGTATTTT
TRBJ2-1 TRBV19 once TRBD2 CASSRDAGLTNEQFF TGTGCCAGTAGTCGCGATGCGGGACTAACCAATGAGCAGTTCTTC
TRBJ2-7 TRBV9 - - CASSVAGSGSYEQYF TGTGCCAGCAGCGTAGCTGGGAGCGGGTCCTACGAGCAGTACTTC
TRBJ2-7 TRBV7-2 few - CASSLRAGTNYEQYF TGTGCCAGCAGCTTAAGAGCGGGCACTAACTACGAGCAGTACTTC